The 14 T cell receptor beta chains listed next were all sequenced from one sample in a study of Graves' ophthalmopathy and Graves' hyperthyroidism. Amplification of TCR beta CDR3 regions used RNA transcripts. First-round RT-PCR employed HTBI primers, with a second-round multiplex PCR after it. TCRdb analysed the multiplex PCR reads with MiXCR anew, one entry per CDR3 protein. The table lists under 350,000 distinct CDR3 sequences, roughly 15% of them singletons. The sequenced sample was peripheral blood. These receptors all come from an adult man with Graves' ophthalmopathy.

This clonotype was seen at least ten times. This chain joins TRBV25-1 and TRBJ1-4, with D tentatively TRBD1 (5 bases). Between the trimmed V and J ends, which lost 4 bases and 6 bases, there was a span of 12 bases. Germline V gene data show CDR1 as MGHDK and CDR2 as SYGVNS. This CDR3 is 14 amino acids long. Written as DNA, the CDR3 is TGTGCCAGCAGTGTACAAAAGGGGCATGAAAAACTGTTTTTT. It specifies CASSVQKGHEKLFF.

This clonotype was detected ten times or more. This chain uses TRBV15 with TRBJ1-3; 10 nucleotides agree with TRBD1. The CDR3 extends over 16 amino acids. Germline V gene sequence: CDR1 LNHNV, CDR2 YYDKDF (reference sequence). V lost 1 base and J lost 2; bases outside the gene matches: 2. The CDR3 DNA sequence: TGTGCCACCAGCAGAGTGGGGACAGGGGCTGGAAACACCATATATTTT. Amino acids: CATSRVGTGAGNTIYF. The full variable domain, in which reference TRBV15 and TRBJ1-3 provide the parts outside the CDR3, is DAMVIQNPRYQVTQFGKPVTLSCSQTLNHNVMYWYQQKSSQAPKLLFHYYDKDFNNEADTPDNFQSRRPNTSFCFLDIRSPGLGDTAMYLCATSRVGTGAGNTIYFGEGSWLTVV.

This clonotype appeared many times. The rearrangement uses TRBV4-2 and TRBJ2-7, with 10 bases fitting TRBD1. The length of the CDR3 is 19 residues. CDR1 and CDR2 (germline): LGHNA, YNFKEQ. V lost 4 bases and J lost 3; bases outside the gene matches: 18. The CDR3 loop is CASSPAGTGAYTSLYEQYF. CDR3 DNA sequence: TGTGCCAGCAGCCCAGCCGGGACAGGGGCATATACGAGTCTCTACGAGCAGTACTTC.

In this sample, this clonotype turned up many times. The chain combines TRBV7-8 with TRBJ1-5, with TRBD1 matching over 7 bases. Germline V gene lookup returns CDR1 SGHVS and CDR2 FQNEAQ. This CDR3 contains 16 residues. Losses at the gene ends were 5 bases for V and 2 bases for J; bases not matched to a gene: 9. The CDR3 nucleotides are TGTGCCAGCAGCGCCAGGGGGGGTGGGGGCAATCAGCCCCAGCATTTT. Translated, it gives CASSARGGGGNQPQHF.

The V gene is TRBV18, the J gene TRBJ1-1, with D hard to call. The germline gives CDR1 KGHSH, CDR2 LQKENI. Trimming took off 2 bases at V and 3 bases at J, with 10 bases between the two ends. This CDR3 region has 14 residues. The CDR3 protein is CASSPNGGDTEAFF. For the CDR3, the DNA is TGTGCCAGCTCACCAAACGGTGGGGACACTGAAGCTTTCTTT. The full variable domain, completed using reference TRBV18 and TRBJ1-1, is NAGVMQNPRHLVRRRGQEARLRCSPMKGHSHVYWYRQLPEEGLKFMVYLQKENIIDESGMPKERFSAEFPKEGPSILRIQQVVRGDSAAYFCASSPNGGDTEAFFGQGTRLTVV.

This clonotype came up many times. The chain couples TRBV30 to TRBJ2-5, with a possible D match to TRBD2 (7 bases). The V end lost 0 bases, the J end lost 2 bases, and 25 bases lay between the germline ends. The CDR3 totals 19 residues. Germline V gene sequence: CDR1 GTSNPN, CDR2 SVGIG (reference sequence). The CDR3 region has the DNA TGTGCCTGGAGTGTACTTAAATGGCGGGGGCTTACACGTCAAGAGACCCAGTACTTC. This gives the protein CAWSVLKWRGLTRQETQYF. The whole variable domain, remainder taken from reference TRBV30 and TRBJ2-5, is SQTIHQWPATLVQPVGSPLSLECTVEGTSNPNLYWYRQAAGRGLQLLFYSVGIGQISSEVPQNLSASRPQDRQFILSSKKLLLSDSGFYLCAWSVLKWRGLTRQETQYFGPGTRLLVL.

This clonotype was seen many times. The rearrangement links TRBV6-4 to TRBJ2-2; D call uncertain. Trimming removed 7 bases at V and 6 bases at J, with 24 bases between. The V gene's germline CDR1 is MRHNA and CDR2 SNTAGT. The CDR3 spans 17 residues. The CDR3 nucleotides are TGTGCCAGCACCACGAGCCCGGCTGGGGTTGGAGCCGGGGAGCTGTTTTTT. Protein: CASTTSPAGVGAGELFF.

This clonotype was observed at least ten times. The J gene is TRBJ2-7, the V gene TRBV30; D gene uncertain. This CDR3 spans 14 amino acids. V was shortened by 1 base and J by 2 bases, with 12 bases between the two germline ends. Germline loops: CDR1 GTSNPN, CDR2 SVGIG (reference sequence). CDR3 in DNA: TGTGCCTGGAGTGGGACGGTACGCACCTACGAGCAGTACTTC. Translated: CAWSGTVRTYEQYF. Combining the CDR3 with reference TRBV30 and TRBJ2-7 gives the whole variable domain SQTIHQWPATLVQPVGSPLSLECTVEGTSNPNLYWYRQAAGRGLQLLFYSVGIGQISSEVPQNLSASRPQDRQFILSSKKLLLSDSGFYLCAWSGTVRTYEQYFGPGTRLTVT.

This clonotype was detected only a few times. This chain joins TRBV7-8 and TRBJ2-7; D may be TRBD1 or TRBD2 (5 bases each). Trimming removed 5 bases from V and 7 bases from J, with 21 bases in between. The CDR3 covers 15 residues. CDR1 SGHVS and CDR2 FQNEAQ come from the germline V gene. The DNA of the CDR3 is TGTGCCAGCAGCAGTATCGCCGGGGCCTTTTGGGAGCAGTACTTC. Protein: CASSSIAGAFWEQYF.

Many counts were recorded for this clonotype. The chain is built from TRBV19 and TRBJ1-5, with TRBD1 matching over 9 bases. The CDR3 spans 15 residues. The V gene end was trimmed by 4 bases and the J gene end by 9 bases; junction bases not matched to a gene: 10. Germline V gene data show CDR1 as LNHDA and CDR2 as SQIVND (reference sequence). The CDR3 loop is CASSNLGQGPTPQHF. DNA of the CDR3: TGTGCCAGTAGTAACCTCGGACAGGGGCCTACGCCCCAGCATTTT. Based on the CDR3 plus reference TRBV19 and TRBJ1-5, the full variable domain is DGGITQSPKYLFRKEGQNVTLSCEQNLNHDAMYWYRQDPGQGLRLIYYSQIVNDFQKGDIAEGYSVSREKKESFPLTVTSAQKNPTAFYLCASSNLGQGPTPQHFGDGTRLSIL.

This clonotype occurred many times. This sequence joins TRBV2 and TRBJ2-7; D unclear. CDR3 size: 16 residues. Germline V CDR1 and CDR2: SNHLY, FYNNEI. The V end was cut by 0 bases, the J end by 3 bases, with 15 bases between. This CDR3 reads CASSEARIRDGYEQYF. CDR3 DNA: TGTGCCAGCAGTGAAGCTCGGATACGCGACGGCTACGAGCAGTACTTC.

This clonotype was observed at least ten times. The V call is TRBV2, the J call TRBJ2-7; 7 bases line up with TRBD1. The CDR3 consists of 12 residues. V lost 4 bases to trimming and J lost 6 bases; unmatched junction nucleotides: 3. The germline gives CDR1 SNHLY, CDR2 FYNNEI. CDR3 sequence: CASSGGTVEQYF. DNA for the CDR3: TGTGCCAGCAGTGGTGGGACAGTCGAGCAGTACTTC.

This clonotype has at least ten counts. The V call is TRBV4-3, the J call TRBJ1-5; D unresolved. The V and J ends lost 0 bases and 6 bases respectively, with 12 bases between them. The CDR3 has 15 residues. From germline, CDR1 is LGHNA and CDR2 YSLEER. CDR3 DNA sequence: TGCGCCAGCAGCCAAGATCACCGAGGAGGTCAGCCCCAGCATTTT. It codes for CASSQDHRGGQPQHF.

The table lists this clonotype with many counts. DNA of the CDR3: TGTGCCACCAGCAGAGAACCCGGGACAGGCAACACCGGGGAGCTGTTTTTT. Its protein product is CATSREPGTGNTGELFF. The V and J genes are TRBV15 and TRBJ2-2; 8 bases agree with TRBD1. With V trimmed by 0 bases and J by 2 bases, 5 bases remained unmatched. Germline values: CDR1 LNHNV, CDR2 YYDKDF (reference sequence). This CDR3 is 17 amino acids long.